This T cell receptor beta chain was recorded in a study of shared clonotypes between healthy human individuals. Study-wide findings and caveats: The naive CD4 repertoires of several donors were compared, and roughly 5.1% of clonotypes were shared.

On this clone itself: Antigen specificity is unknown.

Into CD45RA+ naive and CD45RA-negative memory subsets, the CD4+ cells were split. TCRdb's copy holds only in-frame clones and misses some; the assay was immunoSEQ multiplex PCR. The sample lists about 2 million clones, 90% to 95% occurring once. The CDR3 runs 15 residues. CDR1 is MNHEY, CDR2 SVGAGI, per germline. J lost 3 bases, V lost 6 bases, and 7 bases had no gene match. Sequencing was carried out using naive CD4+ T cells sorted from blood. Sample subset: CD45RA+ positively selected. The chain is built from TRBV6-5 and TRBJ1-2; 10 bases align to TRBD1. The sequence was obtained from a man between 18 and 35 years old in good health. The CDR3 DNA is TGTGCCAGCAGGCCCCGGGACAGGGGCCACTATGGCTACACCTTC. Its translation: CASRPRDRGHYGYTF.